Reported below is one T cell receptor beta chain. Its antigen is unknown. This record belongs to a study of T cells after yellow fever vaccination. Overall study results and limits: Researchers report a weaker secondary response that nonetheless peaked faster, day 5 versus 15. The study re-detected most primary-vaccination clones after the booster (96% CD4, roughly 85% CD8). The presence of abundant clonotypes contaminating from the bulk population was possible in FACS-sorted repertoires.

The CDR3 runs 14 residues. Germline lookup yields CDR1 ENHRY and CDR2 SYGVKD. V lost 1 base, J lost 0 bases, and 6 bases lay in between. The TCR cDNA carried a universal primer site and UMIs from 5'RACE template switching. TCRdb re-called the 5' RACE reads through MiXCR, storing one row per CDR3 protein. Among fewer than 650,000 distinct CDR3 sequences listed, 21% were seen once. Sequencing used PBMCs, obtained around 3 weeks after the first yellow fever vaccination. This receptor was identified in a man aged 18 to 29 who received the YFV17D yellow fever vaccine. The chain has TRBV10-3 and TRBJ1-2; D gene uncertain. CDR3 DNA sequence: TGTGCCATCAGTGAGTTAGGTTCTAACTATGGCTACACCTTC. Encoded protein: CAISELGSNYGYTF.